The 14 T cell receptor beta chains below all came from one sample that was sequenced in a study of blood T cell repertoires in COVID-19. Libraries were prepared by immunoSEQ multiplex PCR; TCRdb keeps only in-frame clonotypes and omits some of them. In the table there are 100,000 to 150,000 clones, 84% of which are singletons. The specimen was peripheral blood. These receptor sequences come from a woman under 40 who had recovered from COVID-19.

V gene TRBV6-5 combines with J gene TRBJ1-5, with TRBD1 matching 7 bases. The CDR3 extends over 14 amino acids. Germline V gene sequence: CDR1 MNHEY, CDR2 SVGAGI. V shed 4 bases, J shed 11 bases, and the junction held 11 bases outside the gene matches. Written as DNA, the CDR3 is TGTGCCAGCAGTTGGGGGACAGCGGATAGGGCCCAGCATTTT. Translating gives CASSWGTADRAQHF.

The V and J genes are TRBV5-4 and TRBJ1-2; D perhaps matches TRBD1 (5 bases). The V gene lost 4 bases and the J gene lost 2 bases, with 15 bases spanning the gap. The CDR3 has 15 residues. CDR1 and CDR2 from the germline V gene are SGHNT and YYREEE (reference sequence). DNA for the CDR3: TGTGCCAGCAGCGAAGATCAGGGTCGGAACTATGGCTACACCTTC. Residues: CASSEDQGRNYGYTF.

V and J are TRBV10-3 and TRBJ2-2; 9 bases line up with TRBD1. Germline CDR1 reads ENHRY; CDR2 reads SYGVKD. The length of the CDR3 is 16 residues. V shed 4 bases, J shed 5 bases, and the junction held 8 bases outside the gene matches. The CDR3 protein is CAISGGGTGPTGELFF. CDR3 sequence (DNA): TGTGCCATCAGTGGGGGCGGGACAGGGCCAACCGGGGAGCTGTTTTTT.

The V call is TRBV5-1, the J call TRBJ2-7; no clear D. There are 15 residues in the CDR3. V was pared by 0 bases and J by 0 bases, with 10 bases between. Germline-derived CDR1 and CDR2 are SGHRS and YFSETQ. CDR3 nucleotides: TGCGCCAGCAGCTTGGGGCAGGCTATCTCCTACGAGCAGTACTTC. It is translated as CASSLGQAISYEQYF.

V is TRBV3-1 (or the pseudogene TRBV3-2) and J is TRBJ2-5; TRBD2 matches at 8 bases. The CDR3 length is 14 residues. After removal of 3 bases from V and 4 bases from J, the junction contained 4 bases not matched to a gene. CDR1 and CDR2 (germline): LGHDT, YNNKEL (reference sequence). CDR3 sequence reads: CASSQRGARETQYF. The CDR3 DNA sequence: TGTGCCAGCAGCCAGCGGGGGGCTCGAGAGACCCAGTACTTC.

The chain uses TRBV5-4 and TRBJ2-5, with 7 nucleotides matching TRBD2. Germline values: CDR1 SGHNT, CDR2 YYREEE (reference sequence). J was trimmed by 0 bases and V by 4 bases; bases with no gene match: 9. The CDR3 runs to 16 residues. The DNA of the CDR3 is TGTGCCAGCAGCACTTCCGGGACTAAGTACCAAGAGACCCAGTACTTC. It yields the protein CASSTSGTKYQETQYF.

This clone was recorded only once. The V gene is TRBV10-3, the J gene TRBJ2-7; no firm D call. Germline V gives CDR1 ENHRY, CDR2 SYGVKD. V lost 3 bases and J lost 2, with 14 bases in between. The CDR3 has 15 amino acids. CDR3 in DNA: TGTGCCATCAGTGACCCCAGACTCGTCCCCTACGAGCAGTACTTC. Translated, it gives CAISDPRLVPYEQYF.

A single count supports this clone. This sequence joins TRBV7-3 and TRBJ1-2, with 8 bases lining up with TRBD1. Looked up from germline, CDR1 is SGHTA and CDR2 is FQGTGA. The CDR3 runs 14 residues. The trim removed 5 bases at V and 7 bases at J, leaving 9 bases unmatched. Here the CDR3 reads CASSHPGQAVGYTF. For the CDR3, the DNA is TGTGCCAGCAGCCATCCGGGACAGGCGGTTGGCTACACCTTC.

V usage is TRBV6-5 and J usage is TRBJ2-7; D perhaps matches TRBD1 (6 bases). The germline CDR1 and CDR2 sequences are MNHEY and SVGAGI. The CDR3 has 15 amino acids. The V end lost 8 bases, the J end lost 2 bases, and 19 bases lay between the germline ends. The CDR3 DNA is TGTGCCAGCTTAAAACAGGGCCTAGGAACCTACGAGCAGTACTTC. Its protein product is CASLKQGLGTYEQYF.

The chain couples TRBV19 to TRBJ2-3; possibly TRBD2 for D (6 bases). The CDR3 sequence is 19 residues long. Germline CDR1 LNHDA, CDR2 SQIVND (reference sequence). Trimming removed 4 bases at V and 1 base at J, with 24 bases between. The CDR3 spells CASSTGVSGLAVGTDTQYF. The CDR3 bases are TGTGCCAGTAGTACCGGGGTGAGCGGGTTAGCCGTTGGCACAGATACGCAGTATTTT.

This clone was observed a single time. This sequence joins TRBV7-8 and TRBJ1-6; D gene uncertain. The CDR3 has 14 amino acids. CDR1 is SGHVS, CDR2 FQNEAQ, per germline. V was clipped by 1 base and J by 5 bases, with 6 bases between them. The CDR3 spells CASSLVGNNSPLHF. CDR3 sequence (DNA): TGTGCCAGCAGCTTAGTCGGGAATAATTCACCCCTCCACTTT.

This clone has a single count. The chain uses TRBV14 and TRBJ2-1, with 7 bases identical to TRBD2. Germline trimming cut 4 bases from V and 0 bases from J; bases unmatched to any gene: 6. Germline V gene sequence: CDR1 SGHDN, CDR2 FVKESK. The CDR3 has 16 amino acids. The CDR3 spells CASSPPGGSSYNEQFF. Here the CDR3 DNA reads TGTGCCAGCAGCCCCCCCGGGGGGAGCTCCTACAATGAGCAGTTCTTC.

The rearrangement links TRBV7-6 to TRBJ1-4, with D uncertain. Germline lookup yields CDR1 SGHVS and CDR2 FNYEAQ. V lost 1 base and J lost 0, with 6 bases in between. This CDR3 contains 15 residues. In nucleotides, the CDR3 is TGTGCCAGCAGCTTAGAGCCATCAACTAATGAAAAACTGTTTTTT. It encodes CASSLEPSTNEKLFF.

The CDR3 loop reads CASSKQGASNQPQHF. CDR3 nucleotide sequence: TGTGCCAGCAGCAAACAGGGGGCCAGCAATCAGCCCCAGCATTTT. The genes are TRBV7-2 and TRBJ1-5, with 9 bases fitting TRBD1. The CDR3 runs to 15 residues. The J segment lost 1 base and the V segment lost 5 bases, leaving 3 bases of the junction unmatched. Germline CDR1 SGHTA, CDR2 FQGNSA.